This TCR beta chain came from a study of OX40 agonist ivuxolimab in advanced cancers. Study-level background: Prior checkpoint blockade (anti-PD-1, anti-PD-L1 or anti-CTLA-4) was permitted; approximately 40% had it. Three patients had partial responses: one hepatocellular carcinoma, two cutaneous melanoma. Study results and caveats: In the expanded peripheral T cells, antigen specificity was never determined. Clones of CD4+ and CD8+ blood T cells grew by week 6 at doses of 0.1 to 3.0 mg/kg.

Worth noting for this clone: What it recognizes is unknown.

Method: immunoSEQ multiplex PCR; TCRdb's copy keeps in-frame clones and lacks some. The sample holds fewer than 85,000 clones; approximately 92% are singletons and the top ten take 0.5% to 0.6%. The CDR3 sequence is 14 residues long. V was clipped by 1 base and J by 5 bases, with 11 bases between them. Germline V gene lookup returns CDR1 KGHSH and CDR2 LQKENI. The J gene is TRBJ1-1, the V gene TRBV18; D call uncertain. The input for sequencing was CD4+ or CD8+ T cells sorted from blood, taken in a trial of the OX40 agonist ivuxolimab. This TCR derives from an adult with an advanced solid tumor such as melanoma, head and neck, liver or kidney cancer. The CDR3 spells CASSPQGVGTEAFF. CDR3 DNA sequence: TGTGCCAGCTCACCACAGGGAGTTGGGACTGAAGCTTTCTTT.